These T cell receptor beta chains were read from a single sample in a study of technical replicates of blood from several donors. Sequencing used immunoSEQ multiplex PCR; TCRdb keeps in-frame clones, though not all of them. Among under 15,000 clones listed, almost 80% were seen once. Sequencing used PBMCs. The source of these receptors is a human donor in good health. Each CDR3 is given with its conserved first and last residue. A D gene is named only where the DNA matches it firmly. The size of a clone is reported for some rows only, either as once, few or many, or as a class for expanded clones.

d_call	clone_size	j_call	v_call	cdr3_aa	cdr3_nt
TRBD1	-	TRBJ2-6	TRBV6-5	CASSLRQGAGANVLTF	TGTGCCAGCAGTTTAAGACAGGGGGCTGGGGCCAACGTCCTGACTTTC
TRBD1	-	TRBJ2-3	TRBV6-1	CASRKGAAASDTQYF	TGTGCCAGCCGAAAGGGGGCAGCGGCCTCAGATACGCAGTATTTT
TRBD1	-	TRBJ2-1	TRBV4-2	CASSRGQGAANEQFF	TGTGCCAGCAGCAGAGGACAGGGGGCAGCAAATGAGCAGTTCTTC
-	-	TRBJ2-7	TRBV5-1	CASYTDRAYEQYF	TGCGCCAGTTACACGGACAGAGCCTACGAGCAGTACTTC
-	-	TRBJ2-7	TRBV10-3	CAISGQGLGYEQYF	TGTGCCATCAGTGGACAGGGACTTGGCTACGAGCAGTACTTC
-	-	TRBJ1-1	TRBV5-1	CASSLSGVDVTEAFF	TGCGCCAGCAGCTTGAGCGGAGTAGATGTGACTGAAGCTTTCTTT
-	-	TRBJ2-3	TRBV7-2	CASSRLIRDTQYF	TGTGCCAGCAGCCGCCTAATTCGGGATACGCAGTATTTT
-	-	TRBJ1-5	TRBV29-1	CSVANSNQPQHF	TGCAGCGTTGCCAATAGCAATCAGCCCCAGCATTTT
TRBD1	-	TRBJ2-6	TRBV19	CASSPDRSGANVLTF	TGTGCCAGTAGTCCGGACAGGTCCGGGGCCAACGTCCTGACTTTC
TRBD2	-	TRBJ2-7	TRBV5-1	CASRPGLAAYEQYF	TGCGCCAGCAGGCCGGGACTAGCGGCTTACGAGCAGTACTTC
-	-	TRBJ1-3	TRBV7-6	CASSLRGPGNTIYF	TGTGCCAGCAGCTTAAGAGGGCCTGGAAACACCATATATTTT
TRBD1	few	TRBJ1-2	TRBV30	CAWTRPGQGNYGYTF	TGTGCCTGGACCCGACCGGGACAGGGGAACTATGGCTACACCTTC
TRBD1	few	TRBJ1-1	TRBV27	CASSSAQGAGTEAFF	TGTGCCAGCAGTTCAGCACAGGGGGCTGGGACTGAAGCTTTCTTT
-	-	TRBJ2-1	TRBV6-1	CASSATVLQNEQFF	TGTGCCAGCAGTGCTACAGTATTACAAAATGAGCAGTTCTTC
TRBD1	-	TRBJ1-4	TRBV2	CARGGQGNEKLFF	TGTGCCAGGGGGGGACAGGGGAATGAAAAACTGTTTTTT
-	-	TRBJ2-7	TRBV6-1	CASSEEEGGSYEQYF	TGTGCCAGCAGTGAAGAAGAGGGTGGCTCCTACGAGCAGTACTTC
-	-	TRBJ2-1	TRBV7-8	CASSLGGGEQFF	TGTGCCAGCAGCTTAGGAGGAGGGGAGCAGTTCTTC
-	-	TRBJ2-7	TRBV6-5	CASSYRYRSYEQYF	TGTGCCAGCAGTTACCGTTATCGCTCCTACGAGCAGTACTTC
TRBD1	-	TRBJ1-4	TRBV4-1	CASSWGEGTGGEKLFF	TGCGCCAGCAGCTGGGGGGAGGGGACAGGGGGCGAAAAACTGTTTTTT
-	-	TRBJ2-7	TRBV5-1	CASSLEGGSSYEQYF	TGCGCCAGCAGCTTGGAGGGGGGGTCCTCCTACGAGCAGTACTTC
TRBD2	-	TRBJ2-1	TRBV12-5	CASGLSSGSDNEQFF	TGTGCTAGTGGTCTATCTAGCGGGAGCGACAATGAGCAGTTCTTC
TRBD2	few	TRBJ2-3	TRBV6-1	CASRRTSGVGDTQYF	TGTGCCAGCAGGCGGACTAGCGGGGTGGGAGATACGCAGTATTTT
TRBD2	once	TRBJ2-7	TRBV10-2	CASHSGRAPYEQYF	TGCGCCAGCCATAGCGGGAGGGCCCCATACGAGCAGTACTTC
-	few	TRBJ1-2	TRBV6-5	CASSYSGGYGYTF	TGTGCCAGCAGTTACTCAGGGGGCTATGGCTACACCTTC
-	-	TRBJ1-1	TRBV30	CARLDGPAMNTEAFF	TGTGCCCGACTAGACGGACCCGCTATGAACACTGAAGCTTTCTTT
-	once	TRBJ2-4	TRBV28	CASSDTREVQYF	TGTGCCAGCAGTGATACTAGGGAGGTTCAGTACTTC
TRBD1	once	TRBJ1-5	TRBV19	CASSQGEVRGQPQHF	TGTGCCAGTAGTCAGGGGGAGGTCAGGGGGCAGCCCCAGCATTTT
-	-	TRBJ2-1	TRBV7-9	CASSLEGRGGFF	TGTGCCAGCAGCTTAGAGGGTAGAGGGGGGTTCTTC
-	-	TRBJ2-4	TRBV5-4	CASSPFNGGMYF	TGTGCCAGCAGCCCGTTTAACGGCGGGATGTACTTC
TRBD2	-	TRBJ2-7	TRBV7-9	CASSLDSGRIYEQYF	TGTGCCAGCAGCTTAGATAGCGGGAGGATTTACGAGCAGTACTTC
TRBD2	-	TRBJ2-1	TRBV11-1	CASSPGGRNEQFF	TGTGCCAGCAGCCCGGGAGGGAGGAATGAGCAGTTCTTC
TRBD1	-	TRBJ2-7	TRBV7-3	CASSSDGTGSYEQYF	TGTGCCAGCAGCTCAGACGGGACAGGGAGTTACGAGCAGTACTTC
TRBD2	-	TRBJ2-3	TRBV5-1	CASSRDSSGTDTQYF	TGCGCCAGCAGCCGCGATTCTAGCGGAACAGATACGCAGTATTTT
TRBD2	-	TRBJ2-7	TRBV11-2	CASSPLLGLAGGRPYEQYF	TGTGCCAGCAGCCCCCTGCTTGGCTTAGCGGGAGGGAGGCCCTACGAGCAGTACTTC
-	-	TRBJ1-4	TRBV30	CAWRGADEKLFF	TGTGCCTGGCGCGGGGCGGATGAAAAACTGTTTTTT
-	-	TRBJ1-1	TRBV7-9	CASSLVREDTEAFF	TGTGCCAGCAGCTTAGTCAGGGAGGACACTGAAGCTTTCTTT
TRBD2	-	TRBJ2-5	TRBV19	CASRTSGRSQETQYF	TGTGCCAGTAGGACTAGCGGCAGGTCCCAAGAGACCCAGTACTTC
TRBD2	-	TRBJ2-7	TRBV25-1	CASSLSGLAGLSYEQYF	TGTGCCAGCAGCCTCTCAGGACTAGCGGGCCTCTCCTACGAGCAGTACTTC
-	-	TRBJ2-5	TRBV5-1	CASSHGTSQETQYF	TGCGCCAGCAGCCACGGGACATCCCAAGAGACCCAGTACTTC
-	few	TRBJ2-7	TRBV6-5	CASSYLAMGIGEQYF	TGTGCCAGCAGTTACTTAGCGATGGGGATAGGGGAGCAGTACTTC
TRBD2	-	TRBJ2-7	TRBV4-1	CASSQDLSGGPIF	TGCGCCAGCAGCCAAGATCTTTCGGGGGGACCCATCTTC
-	-	TRBJ1-1	TRBV11-2	CASSAGPDSEAFF	TGTGCCAGCAGCGCAGGACCGGACAGTGAAGCTTTCTTT
TRBD1	-	TRBJ2-3	TRBV9	CASTQSGTADDTQYF	TGTGCCAGCACCCAATCCGGGACAGCCGATGATACGCAGTATTTT
-	few	TRBJ1-5	TRBV7-2	CASSLGGGAGNQPQHF	TGTGCCAGCAGCCTAGGGGGGGGCGCAGGCAATCAGCCCCAGCATTTT
TRBD1	-	TRBJ1-2	TRBV18	CASSPQGGTGSLANYGYTF	TGTGCCAGCTCACCACAGGGCGGGACAGGTTCTTTAGCTAACTATGGCTACACCTTC
-	-	TRBJ2-3	TRBV6-1	CASSEWPGGYETDTQYF	TGTGCCAGCAGTGAATGGCCAGGAGGGTACGAGACAGATACGCAGTATTTT
TRBD2	-	TRBJ2-1	TRBV19	CASRGGMDEQFF	TGTGCCAGTAGGGGAGGGATGGATGAGCAGTTCTTC
TRBD1	-	TRBJ1-1	TRBV6-5	CASSPGQGGAFF	TGTGCCAGCAGCCCCGGACAGGGTGGAGCTTTCTTT
TRBD1	-	TRBJ2-7	TRBV28	CASSLPGTGGGLDEQYF	TGTGCCAGCAGTTTACCGGGGACAGGGGGCGGCCTCGACGAGCAGTACTTC
TRBD1	-	TRBJ1-1	TRBV7-3	CASSISGTGGGPTEAFF	TGTGCCAGCAGCATATCCGGGACAGGGGGCGGCCCCACTGAAGCTTTCTTT
TRBD1	-	TRBJ1-5	TRBV18	CASSPRTGGGFNQPQHF	TGTGCCAGCTCACCAAGGACAGGGGGTGGATTCAATCAGCCCCAGCATTTT
-	-	TRBJ2-3	TRBV27	CASRQPGYSTDTQYF	TGTGCCAGCAGACAGCCAGGCTACAGCACAGATACGCAGTATTTT
TRBD2	-	TRBJ2-7	TRBV28	CASSGTPSGSTHF	TGTGCCAGCAGCGGGACCCCTAGCGGGAGTACGCACTTC